Listed here is a single TCR beta chain. Its target is unknown. CD45RO-negative, CCR7-positively selected cells formed the naive CD8 fraction, excluding terminally differentiated effector memory CD45RA+ cells. The record originates from a study of shared clonotypes between healthy human individuals. Whole-study results and caveats: Only a few donors were included, so the genetic and exposure-history diversity represented was limited.

This CDR3 comprises 17 residues. Per germline, CDR1 MDHEN and CDR2 SYDVKM. Deletions cut 2 bases from V and 0 bases from J, with 14 bases between. Profiled with immunoSEQ multiplex PCR; TCRdb holds only in-frame clones, not every one. The repertoire includes millions of clones, roughly 95% of them detected once, and more than 0.95% sits in the top ten. Sequencing was performed on naive CD8+ T cells sorted from blood. The rearrangement joins TRBV28 to TRBJ1-3; D is unclear. This clonotype was obtained from a man between 18 and 29 years old in good health. As DNA, the CDR3 is TGTGCCAGCAGTTTAAGGTGGGAAACAAGCTCTGGAAACACCATATATTTT. As protein: CASSLRWETSSGNTIYF.